This note documents a single T cell receptor beta chain sequence. This specimen comes from a study of blood T cell repertoires in COVID-19. The method was immunoSEQ multiplex PCR; TCRdb's version includes in-frame clones alone and lacks a portion of them. The table shows roughly 250,000 clones, with about 87% occurring only once. The germline V gene encodes CDR1 MNHEY and CDR2 SVGAGI. The CDR3 runs 14 residues. Deletions cut 4 bases from V and 1 base from J, with 10 bases between. The rearrangement joins TRBV6-5 to TRBJ1-1; D perhaps matches TRBD1 (6 bases). This clonotype originated in a man between 60 and 75 years old who had recovered from COVID-19. Source material: peripheral blood. The CDR3 reads CASSWEGGNTEAFF. CDR3 DNA sequence: TGTGCCAGCAGTTGGGAGGGGGGGAACACTGAAGCTTTCTTT.